The clone carrying this T cell receptor (beta chain) was seen repeatedly, ten times or more. Time point reported: sample taken at primary tumor resection. TCRs were sequenced from unsorted whole RNA of tumor, nontumor lung or PBMC. Samples came from 60 to 75 TRACERx patients with untreated early-stage lung cancer. The data derive from a study of spatial heterogeneity in lung cancer. Overall study: More than eight raw reads, on average, carried each unique TCR and UMI combination.

A single record per CDR3 protein comes from TCRdb applying MiXCR to the 5' RACE reads. The table lists roughly 4,100 distinct CDR3 sequences, around 16% of them singletons. The CDR3 is 16 amino acids. CDR1 is WSHSY, CDR2 SAAADI, per germline. Trimming cost V 5 bases and J 0 bases; bases outside gene matches: 6. The chain combines TRBV10-2 with TRBJ2-3; 9 nucleotides line up with TRBD2. The sample consisted of PBMCs, taken at surgery. The sequence derives from a male donor with early-stage non-small cell lung cancer. The CDR3, as DNA: TGCGCCAGCAGTTACCCTAGCGGGGCTAGCACAGATACGCAGTATTTT. Its translation: CASSYPSGASTDTQYF.